The 13 T cell receptor beta chains below were found in one sample sequenced in a study of CD8+CD57+ T cells in acquired aplastic anemia (dated by TCRdb to between 2018 and 2020). Patients chosen for sequencing had shown expansion of CD8+CD57+ cells by flow cytometry. Sequencing relied on an Illumina HiSeq 2000. Genomic DNA served as template for TCR beta VDJ combination and CDR3 sequence profiling. The public reads were quality trimmed at Q25 with fastp and then assembled into clones with MiXCR by TCRdb, keeping productive beta chains. Rows with one shared CDR3 protein collapse into an entry with the most common genes and DNA. The sample includes around 190,000 distinct CDR3 sequences, with around 50% observed a single time. The ten most abundant clones make up around 13% of the sample. The sample consisted of sorted CD4+, CD8+, or CD8+CD57+ T cells (not recorded which) from PBMCs. These receptor sequences come from a human donor with aplastic anemia.

The J gene is TRBJ2-2, the V gene TRBV9; D might be TRBD2 (5 bases). This CDR3 spans 15 amino acids. Trimming shortened V by 0 bases and J by 4 bases, and 10 bases separated the two germline ends. Germline V gene lookup returns CDR1 SGDLS and CDR2 YYNGEE. CDR3 nucleotide sequence: TGTGCCAGCAGCGTAGTTTCTAGCCCCACCGGGGAGCTGTTTTTT. Translated: CASSVVSSPTGELFF.

This clonotype was found many times. The chain employs TRBV19 and TRBJ1-5; weak D call: TRBD1 (5 bases). The V gene's germline CDR1 is LNHDA and CDR2 SQIVND (reference sequence). This CDR3 is 15 amino acids long. Trimming shortened V by 5 bases and J by 5 bases, and 16 bases separated the two germline ends. DNA for the CDR3: TGTGCCAGTAGTCACCCCCAGGGTGATGATCAGCCCCAGCATTTT. It codes for CASSHPQGDDQPQHF.

This clonotype was counted many times. The V call is TRBV7-2, the J call TRBJ2-3; no firm D call. The CDR3 extends over 15 amino acids. CDR1 SGHTA and CDR2 FQGNSA come from the germline V gene. V was trimmed by 8 bases and J by 0 bases, leaving 15 bases between them. DNA for the CDR3: TGTGCCAGCTCCCGAAGGGCGGAAAGCACAGATACGCAGTATTTT. Protein sequence: CASSRRAESTDTQYF.

This clonotype was observed a few times. This chain joins TRBV7-7 and TRBJ2-5; 8 nucleotides match TRBD1. There are 14 residues in the CDR3. Germline CDR1 and CDR2: SSHAT and FNYEAQ (reference sequence). V gave up 5 bases and J gave up 2 bases; unmatched junction bases: 4. In DNA, the CDR3 is TGTGCCAGCAGCCCCCACAGGGGGCAAGAGACCCAGTACTTC. This translates into CASSPHRGQETQYF.

The rearrangement links TRBV24-1 to TRBJ2-2, with 7 positions matching TRBD2. The V gene end was trimmed by 4 bases and the J gene end by 5 bases; junction bases not matched to a gene: 3. The CDR3 extends over 14 amino acids. Looked up from germline, CDR1 is KGHDR and CDR2 is SFDVKD. CDR3 DNA sequence: TGTGCCACCAGTGAGCTAGCGGCGACCGGGGAGCTGTTTTTT. This codes for CATSELAATGELFF.

In its sample, this clonotype was seen a few times. The gene calls are TRBV15 and TRBJ2-5; possible D gene TRBD2, 5 bases. The V gene's germline CDR1 is LNHNV and CDR2 YYDKDF (reference sequence). This CDR3 has 14 amino acids. V gave up 3 bases and J gave up 5 bases, with 13 bases separating them. This CDR3 reads CATSSQWRTETQYF. The DNA for the CDR3 is TGTGCCACCAGCAGCCAATGGAGGACGGAGACCCAGTACTTC.

V gene TRBV29-1 combines with J gene TRBJ2-2, with D tentatively TRBD2 (7 bases). Trimming cost V 7 bases and J 1 base, with 16 bases left between them. The CDR3 covers 15 residues. Germline CDR1 and CDR2: SQVTM and ANQGSEA. The CDR3 coding sequence is TGCAGCGCCCGAAGGGGGGGCTGGAACACCGGGGAGCTGTTTTTT. This gives the protein CSARRGGWNTGELFF.

The V gene is TRBV2, the J gene TRBJ2-3; 7 nucleotides match TRBD1. Germline CDR1 and CDR2: SNHLY and FYNNEI. CDR3 size: 15 residues. Trimming at V came to 3 bases and at J to 0 bases, leaving 3 bases not matched to a gene. The CDR3 nucleotides read TGTGCCAGCAGTGAGGGACAGAGTAGCACAGATACGCAGTATTTT. Its translation: CASSEGQSSTDTQYF.

The V and J genes are TRBV4-1 and TRBJ1-2, with D possibly matching TRBD1 (6 bases). Germline CDR1 and CDR2: MGHRA and YSYEKL. The CDR3 loop spans 14 amino acids. With 0 bases removed from V and 7 bases from J, the gap between germline ends came to 12 bases. CDR3 sequence reads: CASSQEGGATGYTF. The CDR3 bases are TGCGCCAGCAGCCAAGAGGGGGGGGCTACTGGCTACACCTTC.

This clonotype was observed many times. The rearrangement uses TRBV19 and TRBJ1-1; 11 bases fit TRBD1. Germline assignment: CDR1 LNHDA and CDR2 SQIVND (reference sequence). Unmatched junction bases numbered 3, after V lost 4 bases and J lost 2 bases. The CDR3 extends over 15 amino acids. CDR3 nucleotides: TGTGCCAGTAGTACATGGACAGGGGGCAACACTGAAGCTTTCTTT. This encodes CASSTWTGGNTEAFF.

This clonotype appeared a few times. The V and J genes are TRBV11-2 and TRBJ2-1; 8 bases align to TRBD2. V was pared by 6 bases and J by 6 bases, with 7 bases of the junction left unmatched. This CDR3 comprises 14 residues. Germline values: CDR1 SGHAT, CDR2 FQNNGV. CDR3 sequence reads: CASRPAGGGNEQFF. CDR3 DNA: TGTGCCAGCAGGCCTGCGGGAGGTGGCAATGAGCAGTTCTTC.

This clonotype was counted at least ten times. The chain uses TRBV5-1 and TRBJ1-1; 12 bases agree with TRBD1. The V gene end was trimmed by 6 bases and the J gene end by 2 bases; junction bases not matched to a gene: 5. Germline lookup yields CDR1 SGHRS and CDR2 YFSETQ. This CDR3 is built from 15 residues. The CDR3 is CASTRDRGLNTEAFF. In DNA, the CDR3 is TGCGCCAGCACCCGGGACAGGGGGCTTAACACTGAAGCTTTCTTT.

At least ten counts were recorded for this clonotype. The CDR3 sequence is CASSLGLGDTGVNTEAFF. Written as DNA, the CDR3 is TGCGCCAGCAGCTTGGGTCTTGGGGATACAGGGGTGAACACTGAAGCTTTCTTT. The chain links TRBV5-1 to TRBJ1-1, with 7 bases aligning to TRBD1. Trimming cost V 0 bases and J 0 bases; bases outside gene matches: 11. The CDR3 totals 18 residues. Germline V gene sequence: CDR1 SGHRS, CDR2 YFSETQ. The full variable domain, completed using reference TRBV5-1 and TRBJ1-1, is KAGVTQTPRYLIKTRGQQVTLSCSPISGHRSVSWYQQTPGQGLQFLFEYFSETQRNKGNFPGRFSGRQFSNSRSEMNVSTLELGDSALYLCASSLGLGDTGVNTEAFFGQGTRLTVV.